This T cell receptor (beta chain) comes out of a study of vaccination and CD4 T cells after COVID-19. Turning to the study itself: Overlapping SARS-CoV-2, HCoV-NL63, HCoV-OC43 and HCoV-229E spike peptides were used to stimulate cells.

V lost 2 bases and J 6 bases, leaving 14 bases between the germline ends. The CDR3 consists of 15 residues. Germline CDR1 and CDR2: MDHEN and SYDVKM. This clonotype was seen only a few times. What it recognizes is unknown. The Oncomine TCR Beta short-read assay sequenced DNA from cultured CD4+ T cells. Researchers extracted genomic DNA from CD4+ T cells that had been cultured. TCRdb itself ran the PCR reads through MiXCR, one entry per CDR3 protein. The sample has about 10,000 distinct CDR3 sequences, around a third seen once. Treatment here: roughly ten-day PBMC culture with coronavirus spike peptide pools or control peptides (ViraFEST assay). Prior to the COVID-19 pandemic (2011-2018), the unexposed donor's CD4+ T cells were collected. Following expansion of antigen-specific T cells with peptide pools, ViraFEST then sequenced TCRs. IL-2 at about 11 IU/ml and peptide pools at roughly 10 ug/ml were added to PBMCs cultured at roughly 2 million per well. Both SARS-CoV-2 S/N and four cold-coronavirus spikes were used, cells permitting, to probe CD4+ T cells of unexposed donors.

The chain is built from TRBV28 and TRBJ1-3; D is uncertain. The TCR was taken from a human donor in good health. The sequenced sample was CD4+ T cells from blood, cultured in vitro. Written as DNA, the CDR3 is TGTGCCAGCAGTTTACGACCGGAGTACCTAAACACCATATATTTT. Its protein is CASSLRPEYLNTIYF.